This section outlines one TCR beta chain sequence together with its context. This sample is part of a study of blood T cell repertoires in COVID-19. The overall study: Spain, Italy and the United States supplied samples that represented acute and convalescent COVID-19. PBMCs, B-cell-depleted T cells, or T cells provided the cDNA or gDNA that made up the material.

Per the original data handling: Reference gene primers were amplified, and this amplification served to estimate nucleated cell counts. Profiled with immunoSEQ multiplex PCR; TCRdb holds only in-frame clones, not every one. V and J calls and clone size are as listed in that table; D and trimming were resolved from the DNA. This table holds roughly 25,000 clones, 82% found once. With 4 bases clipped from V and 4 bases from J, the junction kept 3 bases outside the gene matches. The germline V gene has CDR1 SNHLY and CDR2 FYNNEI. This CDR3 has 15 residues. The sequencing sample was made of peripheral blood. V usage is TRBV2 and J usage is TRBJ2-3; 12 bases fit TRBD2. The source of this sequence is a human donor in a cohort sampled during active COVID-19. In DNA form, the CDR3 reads TGTGCCAGCAGTGTAACTAGCGGGGGGTCAGATACGCAGTATTTT. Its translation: CASSVTSGGSDTQYF.